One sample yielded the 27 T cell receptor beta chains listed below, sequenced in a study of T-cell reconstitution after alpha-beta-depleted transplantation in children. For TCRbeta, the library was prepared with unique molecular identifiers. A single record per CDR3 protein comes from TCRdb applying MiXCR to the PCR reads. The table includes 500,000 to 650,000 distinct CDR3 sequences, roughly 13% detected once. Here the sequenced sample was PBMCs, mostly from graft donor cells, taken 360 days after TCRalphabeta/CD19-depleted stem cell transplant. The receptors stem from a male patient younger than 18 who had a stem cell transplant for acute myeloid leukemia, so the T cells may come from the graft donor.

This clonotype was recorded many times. The DNA of the CDR3 is TGTGCCAGCAGTTCTCCAGGGCTTGAGCAGTTCTTC. It translates to CASSSPGLEQFF. The gene calls are TRBV12-3 or TRBV12-4 and TRBJ2-1; weak D call: TRBD1 (5 bases). V lost 4 bases and J 9 bases, leaving 10 bases between the germline ends. The CDR3 is 12 residues long.

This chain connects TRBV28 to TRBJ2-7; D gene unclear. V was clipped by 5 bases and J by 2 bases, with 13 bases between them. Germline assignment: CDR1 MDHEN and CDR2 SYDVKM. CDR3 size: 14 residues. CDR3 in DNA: TGTGCCAGCAGTGACACCCTTCCTCCCTACGAGCAGTACTTC. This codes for CASSDTLPPYEQYF.

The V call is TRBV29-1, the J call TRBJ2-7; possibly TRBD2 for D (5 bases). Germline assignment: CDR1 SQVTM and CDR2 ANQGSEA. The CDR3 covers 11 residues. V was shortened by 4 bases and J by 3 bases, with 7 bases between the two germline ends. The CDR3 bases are TGCAGCGTTGTGAGGGACTACGAGCAGTACTTC. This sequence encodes CSVVRDYEQYF.

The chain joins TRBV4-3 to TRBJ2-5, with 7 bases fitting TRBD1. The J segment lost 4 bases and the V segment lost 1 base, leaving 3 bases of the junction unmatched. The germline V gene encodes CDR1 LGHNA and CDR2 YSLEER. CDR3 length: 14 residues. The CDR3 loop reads CASSQVRQGETQYF. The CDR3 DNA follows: TGCGCCAGCAGCCAAGTTCGACAGGGAGAGACCCAGTACTTC.

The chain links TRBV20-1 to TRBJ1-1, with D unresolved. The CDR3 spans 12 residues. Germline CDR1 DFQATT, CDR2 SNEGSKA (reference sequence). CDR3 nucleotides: TGCAGCGGATGCGGACCGAACACTGAAGCTTTCTTT. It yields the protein CSGCGPNTEAFF.

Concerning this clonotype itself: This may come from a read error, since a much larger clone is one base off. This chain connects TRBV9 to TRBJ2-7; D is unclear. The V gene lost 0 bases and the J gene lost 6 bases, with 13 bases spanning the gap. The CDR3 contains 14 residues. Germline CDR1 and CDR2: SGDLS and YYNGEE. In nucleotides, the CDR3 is TGTGCCAGCAGCGTAGGCCCCCTATGGTGCGAGCAGTACTTC. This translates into CASSVGPLWCEQYF.

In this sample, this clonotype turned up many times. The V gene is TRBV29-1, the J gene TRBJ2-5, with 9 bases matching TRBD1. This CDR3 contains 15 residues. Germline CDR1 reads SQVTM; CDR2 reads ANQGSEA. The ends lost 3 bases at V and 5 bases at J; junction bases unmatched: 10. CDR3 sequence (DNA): TGCAGCGTTGAGAACAGGACAGGGGCAAAGGAGACCCAGTACTTC. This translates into CSVENRTGAKETQYF.

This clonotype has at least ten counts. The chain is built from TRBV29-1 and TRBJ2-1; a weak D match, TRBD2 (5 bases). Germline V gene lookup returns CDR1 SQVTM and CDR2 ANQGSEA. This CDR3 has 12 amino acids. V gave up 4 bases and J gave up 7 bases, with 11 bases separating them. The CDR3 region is CSVASSRNEQFF. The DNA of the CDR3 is TGCAGCGTTGCGTCTAGCCGAAATGAGCAGTTCTTC.

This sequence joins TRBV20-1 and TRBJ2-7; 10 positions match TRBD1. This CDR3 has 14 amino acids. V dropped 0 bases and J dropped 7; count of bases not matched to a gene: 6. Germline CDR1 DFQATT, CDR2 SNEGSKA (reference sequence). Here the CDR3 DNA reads TGCAGTGCTAGAGACCCGGGACAGGGGACAGAGCAGTACTTC. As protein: CSARDPGQGTEQYF.

In DNA, the CDR3 is TGTGCCAGCACCGCCGGGACAGGGGGCGGCGGGGACACCGGGGAGCTGTTTTTT. Its translation: CASTAGTGGGGDTGELFF. The rearrangement links TRBV9 to TRBJ2-2; the match to TRBD1 covers 12 bases. The CDR3 runs 18 residues. With V trimmed by 6 bases and J by 3 bases, 12 bases remained unmatched. Germline assignment: CDR1 SGDLS and CDR2 YYNGEE. The full variable domain, in which reference TRBV9 and TRBJ2-2 provide the parts outside the CDR3, is DSGVTQTPKHLITATGQRVTLRCSPRSGDLSVYWYQQSLDQGLQFLIQYYNGEERAKGNILERFSAQQFPDLHSELNLSSLELGDSALYFCASTAGTGGGGDTGELFFGEGSRLTVL.

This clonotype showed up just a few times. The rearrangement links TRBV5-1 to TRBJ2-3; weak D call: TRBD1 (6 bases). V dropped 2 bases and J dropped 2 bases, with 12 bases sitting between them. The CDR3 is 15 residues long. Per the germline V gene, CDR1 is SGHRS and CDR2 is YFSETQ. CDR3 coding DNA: TGCGCCAGCAGCTTTGGGGGCAGCTTCACAGATACGCAGTATTTT. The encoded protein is CASSFGGSFTDTQYF.

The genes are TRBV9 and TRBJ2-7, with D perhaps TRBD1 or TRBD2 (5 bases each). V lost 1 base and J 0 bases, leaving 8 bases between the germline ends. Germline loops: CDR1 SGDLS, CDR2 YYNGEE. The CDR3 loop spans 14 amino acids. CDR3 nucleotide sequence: TGTGCCAGCAGCGTAAGGGACCTCTCCTACGAGCAGTACTTC. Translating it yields CASSVRDLSYEQYF.

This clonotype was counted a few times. The CDR3 DNA reads as TGCAGTGCTAGGAATCCGGGGGCTTGGCCCAACGAGCAGTACTTC. As protein: CSARNPGAWPNEQYF. The chain is built from TRBV20-1 and TRBJ2-7, with D perhaps given as TRBD1 or TRBD2 (6 bases each). Germline V gene sequence: CDR1 DFQATT, CDR2 SNEGSKA (reference sequence). V dropped 3 bases and J dropped 5 bases, with 20 bases sitting between them. The CDR3 contains 15 residues.

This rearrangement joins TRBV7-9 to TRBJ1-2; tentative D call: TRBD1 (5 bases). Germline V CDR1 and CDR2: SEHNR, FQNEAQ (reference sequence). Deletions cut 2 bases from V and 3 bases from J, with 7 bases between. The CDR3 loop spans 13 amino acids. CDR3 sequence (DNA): TGTGCCAGCAGCTTATGGACACACTATGGCTACACCTTC. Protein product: CASSLWTHYGYTF.

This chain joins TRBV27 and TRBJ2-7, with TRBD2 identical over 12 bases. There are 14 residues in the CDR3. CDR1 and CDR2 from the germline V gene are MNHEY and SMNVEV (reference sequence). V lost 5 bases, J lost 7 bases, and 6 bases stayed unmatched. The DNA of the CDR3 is TGTGCCAGCAGTCTGGGACTAGCGGGCATAGAGCAGTACTTC. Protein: CASSLGLAGIEQYF.

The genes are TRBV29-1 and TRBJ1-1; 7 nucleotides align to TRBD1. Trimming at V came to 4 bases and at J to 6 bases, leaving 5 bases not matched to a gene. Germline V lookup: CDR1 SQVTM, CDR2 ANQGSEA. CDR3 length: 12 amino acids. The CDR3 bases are TGCAGCGTTGGTGCAGGGGGTGCTGAAGCTTTCTTT. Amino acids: CSVGAGGAEAFF.

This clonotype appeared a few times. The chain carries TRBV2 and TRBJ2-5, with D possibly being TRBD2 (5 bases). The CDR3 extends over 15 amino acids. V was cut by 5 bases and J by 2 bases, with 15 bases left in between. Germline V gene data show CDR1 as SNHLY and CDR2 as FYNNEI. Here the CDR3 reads CASSFGALEQETQYF. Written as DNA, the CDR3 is TGTGCCAGCAGTTTTGGAGCACTAGAGCAAGAGACCCAGTACTTC.

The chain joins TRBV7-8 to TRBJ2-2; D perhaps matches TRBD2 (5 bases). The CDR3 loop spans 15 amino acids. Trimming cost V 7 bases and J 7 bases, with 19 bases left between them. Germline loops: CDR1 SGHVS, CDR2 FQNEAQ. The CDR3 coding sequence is TGTGCCAGCACCTATCCTGGTCTAGCAATCGGGGAGCTGTTTTTT. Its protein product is CASTYPGLAIGELFF.

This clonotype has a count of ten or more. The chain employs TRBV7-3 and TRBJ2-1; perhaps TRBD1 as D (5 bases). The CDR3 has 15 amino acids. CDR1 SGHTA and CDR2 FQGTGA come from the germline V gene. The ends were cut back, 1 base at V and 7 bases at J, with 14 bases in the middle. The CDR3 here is CASSLITGAWNEQFF. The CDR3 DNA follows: TGTGCCAGCAGCTTAATCACAGGAGCGTGGAATGAGCAGTTCTTC.

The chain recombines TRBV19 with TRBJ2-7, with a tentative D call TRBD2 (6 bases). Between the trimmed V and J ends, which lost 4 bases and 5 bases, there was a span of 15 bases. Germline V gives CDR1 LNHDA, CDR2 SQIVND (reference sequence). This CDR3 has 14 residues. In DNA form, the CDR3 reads TGTGCCAGTAGTACTCAGTCGCGGGGAAACGAGCAGTACTTC. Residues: CASSTQSRGNEQYF.

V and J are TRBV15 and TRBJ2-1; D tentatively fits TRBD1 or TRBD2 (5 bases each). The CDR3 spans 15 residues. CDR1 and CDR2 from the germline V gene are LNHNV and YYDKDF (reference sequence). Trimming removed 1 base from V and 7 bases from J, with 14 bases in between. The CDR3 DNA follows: TGTGCCACCAGCAGAGCCCGGGGCCAACCTAATGAGCAGTTCTTC. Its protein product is CATSRARGQPNEQFF.

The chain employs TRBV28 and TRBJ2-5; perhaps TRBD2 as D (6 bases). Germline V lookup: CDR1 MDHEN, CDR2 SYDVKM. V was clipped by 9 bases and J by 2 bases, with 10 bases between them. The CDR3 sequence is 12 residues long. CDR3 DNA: TGTGCCAGGGGGACTTGGCAAGAGACCCAGTACTTC. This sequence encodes CARGTWQETQYF.

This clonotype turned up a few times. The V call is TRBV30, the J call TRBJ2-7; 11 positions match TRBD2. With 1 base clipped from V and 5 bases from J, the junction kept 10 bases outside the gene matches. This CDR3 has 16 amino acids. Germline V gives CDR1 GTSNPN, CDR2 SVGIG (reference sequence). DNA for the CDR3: TGTGCCTGGAGTGGACTAGCGGGATTACTGAGCCACGAGCAGTACTTC. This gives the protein CAWSGLAGLLSHEQYF.

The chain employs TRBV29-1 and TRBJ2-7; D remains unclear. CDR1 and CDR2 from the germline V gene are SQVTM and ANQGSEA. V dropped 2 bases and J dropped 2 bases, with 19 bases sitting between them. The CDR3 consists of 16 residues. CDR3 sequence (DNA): TGCAGCGTTGAAAAGATCGGGTCCGCAGTTGCCTACGAGCAGTACTTC. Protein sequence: CSVEKIGSAVAYEQYF.

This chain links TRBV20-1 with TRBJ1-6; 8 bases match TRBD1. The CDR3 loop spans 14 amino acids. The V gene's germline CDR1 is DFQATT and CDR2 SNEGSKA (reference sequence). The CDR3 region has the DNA TGCAGCGTTCGCAGGGGGCCGGAAAATTCACCCCTCCACTTT. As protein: CSVRRGPENSPLHF.

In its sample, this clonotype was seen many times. CDR3 nucleotide sequence: TGTGCCAGCAACCCCTGGGGCTATTACACAGATACGCAGTATTTT. Translating it yields CASNPWGYYTDTQYF. V is TRBV27 and J is TRBJ2-3; TRBD1 might be the D (5 bases). The V and J ends lost 7 bases and 2 bases respectively, with 16 bases between them. This CDR3 region has 15 residues. Germline assignment: CDR1 MNHEY and CDR2 SMNVEV (reference sequence).

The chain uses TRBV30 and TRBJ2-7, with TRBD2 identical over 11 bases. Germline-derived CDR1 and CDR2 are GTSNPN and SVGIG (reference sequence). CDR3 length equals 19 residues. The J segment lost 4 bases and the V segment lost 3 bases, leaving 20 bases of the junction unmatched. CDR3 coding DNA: TGTGCCTGGAGGGGACTGAATCGATTTAGCGGGAGGGCCCGGTACGAGCAGTACTTC. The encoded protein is CAWRGLNRFSGRARYEQYF.